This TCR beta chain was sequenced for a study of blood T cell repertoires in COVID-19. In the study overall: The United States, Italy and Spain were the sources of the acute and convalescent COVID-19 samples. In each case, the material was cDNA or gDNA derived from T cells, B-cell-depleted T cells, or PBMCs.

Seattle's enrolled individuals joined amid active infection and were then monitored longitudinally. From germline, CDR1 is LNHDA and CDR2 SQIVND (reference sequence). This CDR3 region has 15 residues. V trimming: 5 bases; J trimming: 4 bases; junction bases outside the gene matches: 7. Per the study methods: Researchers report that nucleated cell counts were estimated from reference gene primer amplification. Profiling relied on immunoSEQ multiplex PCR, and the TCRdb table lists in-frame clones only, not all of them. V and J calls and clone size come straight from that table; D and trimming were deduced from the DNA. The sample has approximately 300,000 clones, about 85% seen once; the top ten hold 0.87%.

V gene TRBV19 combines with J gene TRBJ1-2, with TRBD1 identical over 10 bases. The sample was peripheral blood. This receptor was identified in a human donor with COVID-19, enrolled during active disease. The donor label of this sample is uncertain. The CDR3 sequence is CASSDPGQGLYGYTF. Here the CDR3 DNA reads TGTGCCAGTAGTGATCCGGGACAGGGGCTCTATGGCTACACCTTC.